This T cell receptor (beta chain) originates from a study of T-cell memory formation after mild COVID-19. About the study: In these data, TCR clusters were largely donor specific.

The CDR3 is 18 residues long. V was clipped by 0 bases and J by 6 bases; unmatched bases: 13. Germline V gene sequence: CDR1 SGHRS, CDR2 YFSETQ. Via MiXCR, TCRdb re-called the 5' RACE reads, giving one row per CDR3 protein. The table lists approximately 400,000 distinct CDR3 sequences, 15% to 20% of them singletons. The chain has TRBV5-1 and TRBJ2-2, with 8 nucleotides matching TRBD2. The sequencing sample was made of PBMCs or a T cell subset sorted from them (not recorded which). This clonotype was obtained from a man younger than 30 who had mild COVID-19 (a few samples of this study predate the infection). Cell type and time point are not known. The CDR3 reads CASSLAGGLALASGELFF. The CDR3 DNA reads TGCGCCAGCAGCTTGGCCGGTGGACTAGCCCTTGCGTCCGGGGAGCTGTTTTTT.